Shown below are 4 T cell receptor beta chains from a single sample sequenced in a study of CD8 T cells in ankylosing spondylitis. From the 5' RACE reads, TCRdb called clonotypes with MiXCR, one entry per CDR3 protein. The top ten clones hold 9.5% to 10% of a sample with roughly 91,000 distinct CDR3 sequences, about 8% of them seen once. The sample was blood, either unsorted or a sorted T cell fraction (not recorded which). All receptors come from a male donor with ankylosing spondylitis or in good health (not recorded which).

This clonotype was observed many times. This chain links TRBV14 with TRBJ1-1, with TRBD1 matching over 7 bases. CDR3 length equals 14 residues. The V gene end was trimmed by 5 bases and the J gene end by 1 base; junction bases not matched to a gene: 4. The germline gives CDR1 SGHDN, CDR2 FVKESK. This CDR3 is CASSWDSRNTEAFF. As DNA, the CDR3 is TGTGCCAGCAGCTGGGACAGTAGGAACACTGAAGCTTTCTTT.

This clonotype was counted at least ten times. This sequence joins TRBV20-1 and TRBJ2-7; D remains unclear. CDR1 and CDR2 from the germline V gene are DFQATT and SNEGSKA (reference sequence). Between the trimmed V and J ends, which lost 5 bases and 5 bases, there was a span of 16 bases. This CDR3 comprises 13 residues. CDR3 sequence: CSAADSAKNEQYF. The CDR3 bases are TGCAGTGCTGCCGACTCGGCCAAGAACGAGCAGTACTTC.

This clonotype was recorded many times. This chain uses TRBV12-3 or TRBV12-4 with TRBJ2-1; tentatively, D is TRBD2 (6 bases). V was trimmed by 7 bases and J by 11 bases, leaving 18 bases between them. This CDR3 comprises 13 residues. The CDR3: CASTGPGGAKQFF. DNA of the CDR3: TGTGCCAGCACCGGTCCGGGCGGGGCTAAGCAGTTCTTC.

This clonotype occurred many times. The V call is TRBV6-6, the J call TRBJ2-2, with 13 bases identical to TRBD2. After removal of 6 bases from V and 8 bases from J, the junction contained 9 bases not matched to a gene. Germline CDR1 MNHNY, CDR2 SVGAGI (reference sequence). The CDR3 has 16 amino acids. CDR3 DNA: TGTGCCAGCAGCTCGAGGACTAGCGGGGGCCCGGGGGAGCTGTTTTTT. Amino acid sequence: CASSSRTSGGPGELFF.